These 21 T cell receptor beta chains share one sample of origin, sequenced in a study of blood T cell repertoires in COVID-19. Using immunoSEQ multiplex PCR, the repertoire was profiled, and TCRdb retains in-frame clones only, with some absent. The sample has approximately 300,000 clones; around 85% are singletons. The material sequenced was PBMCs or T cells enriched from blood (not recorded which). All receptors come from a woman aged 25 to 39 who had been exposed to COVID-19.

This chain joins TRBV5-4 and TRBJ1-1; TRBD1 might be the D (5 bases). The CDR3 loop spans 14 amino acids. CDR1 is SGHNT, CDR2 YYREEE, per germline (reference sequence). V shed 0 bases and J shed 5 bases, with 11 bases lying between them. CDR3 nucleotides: TGTGCCAGCAGCTTGGTAGGATCAGGGACTGAAGCTTTCTTT. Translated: CASSLVGSGTEAFF.

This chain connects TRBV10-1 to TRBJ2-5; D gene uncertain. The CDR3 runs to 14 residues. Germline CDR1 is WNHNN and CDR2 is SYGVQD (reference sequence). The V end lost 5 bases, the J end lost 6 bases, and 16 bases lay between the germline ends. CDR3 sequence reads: CASSPTMLTKTQYF. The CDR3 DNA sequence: TGCGCCAGCAGTCCAACTATGCTTACAAAGACCCAGTACTTC.

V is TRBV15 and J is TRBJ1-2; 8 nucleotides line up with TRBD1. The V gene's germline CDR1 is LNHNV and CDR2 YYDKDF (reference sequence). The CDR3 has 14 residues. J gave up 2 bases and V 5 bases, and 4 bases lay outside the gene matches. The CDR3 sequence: CATSRTGKNYGYTF. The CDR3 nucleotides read TGTGCCACCAGCCGGACAGGGAAGAACTATGGCTACACCTTC.

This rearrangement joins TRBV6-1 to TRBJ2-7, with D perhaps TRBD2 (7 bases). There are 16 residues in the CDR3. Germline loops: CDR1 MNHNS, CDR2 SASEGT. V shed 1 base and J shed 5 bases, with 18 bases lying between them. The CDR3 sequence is CASSEGFRGAFHEQYF. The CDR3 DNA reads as TGTGCCAGCAGTGAAGGTTTCCGGGGGGCGTTTCACGAGCAGTACTTC.

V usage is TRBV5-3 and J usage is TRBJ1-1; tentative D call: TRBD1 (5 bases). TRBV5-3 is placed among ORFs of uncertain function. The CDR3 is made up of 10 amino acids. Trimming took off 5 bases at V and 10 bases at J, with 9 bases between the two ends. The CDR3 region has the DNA TGTGCCAGAAGTAACAGGAGAGCTTTCTTT. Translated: CARSNRRAFF.

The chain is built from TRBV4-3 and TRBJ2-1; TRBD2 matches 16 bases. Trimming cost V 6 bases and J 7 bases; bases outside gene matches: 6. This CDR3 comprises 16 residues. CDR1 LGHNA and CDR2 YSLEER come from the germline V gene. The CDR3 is CASSRTGLAGGNEQFF. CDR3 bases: TGCGCCAGCAGTCGAACGGGACTAGCGGGAGGGAATGAGCAGTTCTTC.

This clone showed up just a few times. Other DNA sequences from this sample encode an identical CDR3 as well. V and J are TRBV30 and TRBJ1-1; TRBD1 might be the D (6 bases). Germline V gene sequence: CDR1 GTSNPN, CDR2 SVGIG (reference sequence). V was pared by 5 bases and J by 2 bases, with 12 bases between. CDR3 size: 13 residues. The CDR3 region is CAWSVQGNTEAFF. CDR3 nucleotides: TGTGCCTGGTCAGTACAGGGAAACACTGAAGCTTTCTTT. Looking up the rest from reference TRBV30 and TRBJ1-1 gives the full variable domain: SQTIHQWPATLVQPVGSPLSLECTVEGTSNPNLYWYRQAAGRGLQLLFYSVGIGQISSEVPQNLSASRPQDRQFILSSKKLLLSDSGFYLCAWSVQGNTEAFFGQGTRLTVV.

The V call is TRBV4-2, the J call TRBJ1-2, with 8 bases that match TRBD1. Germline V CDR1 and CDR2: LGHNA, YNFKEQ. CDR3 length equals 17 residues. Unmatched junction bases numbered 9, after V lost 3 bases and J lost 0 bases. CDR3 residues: CASSQATGGVTNYGYTF. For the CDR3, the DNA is TGTGCCAGCAGCCAGGCAACAGGGGGAGTTACTAACTATGGCTACACCTTC.

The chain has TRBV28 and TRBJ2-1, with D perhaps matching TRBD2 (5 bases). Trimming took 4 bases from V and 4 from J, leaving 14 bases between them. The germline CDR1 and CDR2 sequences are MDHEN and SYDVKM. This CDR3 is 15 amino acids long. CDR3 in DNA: TGTGCCAGCAGTTCCCCCCTACTAGTTTACAATGAGCAGTTCTTC. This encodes CASSSPLLVYNEQFF.

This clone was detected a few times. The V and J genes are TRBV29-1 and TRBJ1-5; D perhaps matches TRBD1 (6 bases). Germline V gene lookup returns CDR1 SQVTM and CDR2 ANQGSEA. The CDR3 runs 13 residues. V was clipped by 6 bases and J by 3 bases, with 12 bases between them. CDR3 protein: CSVVTGPNQPQHF. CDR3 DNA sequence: TGCAGCGTGGTAACAGGGCCCAATCAGCCCCAGCATTTT.

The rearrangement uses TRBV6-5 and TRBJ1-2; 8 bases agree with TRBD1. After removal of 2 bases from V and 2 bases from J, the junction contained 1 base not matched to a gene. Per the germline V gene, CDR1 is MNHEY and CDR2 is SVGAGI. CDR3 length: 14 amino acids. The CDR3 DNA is TGTGCCAGCAGTTACGGGACAGGAAACTATGGCTACACCTTC. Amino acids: CASSYGTGNYGYTF.

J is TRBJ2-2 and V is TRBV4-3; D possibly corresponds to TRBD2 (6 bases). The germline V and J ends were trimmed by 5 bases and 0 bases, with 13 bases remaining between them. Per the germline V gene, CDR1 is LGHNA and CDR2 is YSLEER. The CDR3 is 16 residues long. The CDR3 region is CASSSQSGANTGELFF. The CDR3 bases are TGCGCCAGCAGCTCCCAATCGGGGGCGAACACCGGGGAGCTGTTTTTT.

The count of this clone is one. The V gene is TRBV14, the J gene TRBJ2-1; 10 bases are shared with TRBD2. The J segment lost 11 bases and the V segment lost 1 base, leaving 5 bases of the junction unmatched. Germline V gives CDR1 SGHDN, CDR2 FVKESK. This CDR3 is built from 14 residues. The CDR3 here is CASSQVGLAEQQFF. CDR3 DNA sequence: TGTGCCAGCAGCCAAGTCGGACTAGCGGAACAGCAGTTCTTC.

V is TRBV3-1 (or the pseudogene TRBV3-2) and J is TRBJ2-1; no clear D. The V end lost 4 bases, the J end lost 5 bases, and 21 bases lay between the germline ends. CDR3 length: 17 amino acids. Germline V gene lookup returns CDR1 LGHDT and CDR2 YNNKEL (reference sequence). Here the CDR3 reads CASSLVRSGVIHNEQFF. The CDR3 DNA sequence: TGTGCCAGCAGCCTAGTAAGAAGTGGAGTTATCCACAATGAGCAGTTCTTC.

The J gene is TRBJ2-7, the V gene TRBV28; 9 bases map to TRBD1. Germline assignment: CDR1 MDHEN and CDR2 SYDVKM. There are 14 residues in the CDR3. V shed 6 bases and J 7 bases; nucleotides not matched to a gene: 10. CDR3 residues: CASRSPGQGSEQYF. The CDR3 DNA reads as TGTGCCAGCAGATCACCGGGACAGGGAAGTGAGCAGTACTTC.

The CDR3, as DNA: TGTGCCAGCAGCAAAAAACCCGGGACAGCGGCATACGAGCAGTACTTC. Residues: CASSKKPGTAAYEQYF. The chain combines TRBV21-1 with TRBJ2-7; TRBD1 is the table's D call, not checked against the DNA. TRBV21-1 is noted as a pseudogene. The CDR3 length is 16 residues.

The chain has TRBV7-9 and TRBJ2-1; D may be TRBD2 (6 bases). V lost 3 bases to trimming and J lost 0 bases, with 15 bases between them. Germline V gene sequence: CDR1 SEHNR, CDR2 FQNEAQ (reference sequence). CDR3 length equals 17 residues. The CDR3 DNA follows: TGTGCCAGCAGCTTCTTAGGCGGGGAACACTCCTACAATGAGCAGTTCTTC. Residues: CASSFLGGEHSYNEQFF. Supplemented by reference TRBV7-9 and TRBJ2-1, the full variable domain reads DTGVSQNPRHKITKRGQNVTFRCDPISEHNRLYWYRQTLGQGPEFLTYFQNEAQLEKSRLLSDRFSAERPKGSFSTLEIQRTEQGDSAMYLCASSFLGGEHSYNEQFFGPGTRLTVL.

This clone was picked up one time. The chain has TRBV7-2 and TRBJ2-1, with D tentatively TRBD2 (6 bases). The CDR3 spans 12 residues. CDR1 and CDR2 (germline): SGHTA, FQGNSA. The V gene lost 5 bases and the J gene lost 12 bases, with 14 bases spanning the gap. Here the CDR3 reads CASSRPGGSQFF. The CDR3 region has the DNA TGTGCCAGCAGCCGTCCTGGGGGGTCGCAGTTCTTC.

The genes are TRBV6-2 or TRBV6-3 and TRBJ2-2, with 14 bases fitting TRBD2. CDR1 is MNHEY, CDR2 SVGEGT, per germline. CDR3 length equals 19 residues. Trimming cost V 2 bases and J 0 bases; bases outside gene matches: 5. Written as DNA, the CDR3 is TGTGCCAGCAGTTACCGGACTAGCGGGGGGCCGACGAACACCGGGGAGCTGTTTTTT. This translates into CASSYRTSGGPTNTGELFF.

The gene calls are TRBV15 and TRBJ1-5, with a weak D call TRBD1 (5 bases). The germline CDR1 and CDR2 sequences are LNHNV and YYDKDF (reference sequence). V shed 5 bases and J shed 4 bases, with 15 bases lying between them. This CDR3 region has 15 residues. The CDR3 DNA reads TGTGCCACCAGCGGACCCCCGGGGGATAATCAGCCCCAGCATTTT. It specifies CATSGPPGDNQPQHF.

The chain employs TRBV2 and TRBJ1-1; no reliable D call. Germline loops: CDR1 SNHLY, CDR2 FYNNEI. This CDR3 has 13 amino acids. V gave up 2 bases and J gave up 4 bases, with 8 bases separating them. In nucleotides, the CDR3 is TGTGCCAGCAGTGAAAGGGAGGGCACTGAAGCTTTCTTT. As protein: CASSEREGTEAFF.